Here is one T cell receptor beta chain with its context. The sample is drawn from a study of OX40 agonist ivuxolimab in advanced cancers. The repertoire was sequenced with immunoSEQ multiplex PCR; TCRdb's copy has only in-frame clones and lacks some. The sample yields approximately 82,000 clones, around 92% seen once. The V and J ends lost 2 bases and 0 bases, in that order; junction bases with no gene match: 4. Germline lookup yields CDR1 SNHLY and CDR2 FYNNEI. This CDR3 region has 16 residues. The chain carries TRBV2 and TRBJ2-3; 8 bases agree with TRBD1. This specimen was CD4+ or CD8+ T cells sorted from blood, taken in a trial of the OX40 agonist ivuxolimab. This clonotype was sampled from an adult with an advanced solid tumor such as melanoma, head and neck, liver or kidney cancer. The CDR3 nucleotides are TGTGCCAGCAGTGAATGGGGACAGGTTAGCACAGATACGCAGTATTTT. Protein sequence: CASSEWGQVSTDTQYF.